A single sample is the source of the 23 T cell receptor beta chains below, sequenced in a study of metastatic and nonmetastatic thyroid tumors. TCRdb re-called the PCR reads through MiXCR. The data show nearly 25,000 clones, roughly an eighth seen once. No treatment had been given to any patient before thyroid surgery. Sequencing was done on a sample of blood. The source is a female donor with papillary thyroid cancer or a benign thyroid nodule (not recorded which). Some clones in this sample may be carry-over from other donors' samples.

The table lists this clone with many counts. The DNA of the CDR3 is TGTGCCAGCAGTTTCACGGGGGCCAGCAATCAGCCCCAGCATTTT. Protein: CASSFTGASNQPQHF. This chain uses TRBV28 with TRBJ1-5, with D perhaps matching TRBD1 (6 bases). The CDR3 extends over 15 amino acids. Germline lookup yields CDR1 MDHEN and CDR2 SYDVKM. Trimming cost V 3 bases and J 1 base, with 10 bases left between them.

This clone showed up many times. J is TRBJ1-1 and V is TRBV2; perhaps TRBD1 as D (5 bases). Trimming took off 7 bases at V and 0 bases at J, with 21 bases between the two ends. CDR3 length equals 17 residues. In germline, CDR1 is SNHLY, CDR2 FYNNEI. CDR3 residues: CASNLPSAGPMNTEAFF. CDR3 in DNA: TGTGCCAGCAATCTCCCCTCGGCAGGGCCCATGAACACTGAAGCTTTCTTT.

This clone was detected many times. CDR3 in amino acids: CASSQASYEQYF. The CDR3 coding sequence is TGTGCCAGCAGCCAAGCCAGCTACGAGCAGTACTTC. The V and J genes are TRBV3-1 and TRBJ2-7; unclear D gene. This CDR3 is built from 12 residues. Germline assignment: CDR1 LGHDT and CDR2 YNNKEL (reference sequence). Between the trimmed V and J ends, which lost 1 base and 3 bases, there was a span of 4 bases.

This clone was detected many times. The V and J genes are TRBV12-3 or TRBV12-4 and TRBJ1-5; D not resolved. This CDR3 is 14 amino acids long. The V end was cut by 1 base, the J end by 3 bases, with 7 bases between. The CDR3 DNA follows: TGTGCCAGCAGTTTAGGACGGGACAATCAGCCCCAGCATTTT. Its protein is CASSLGRDNQPQHF.

Ten or more counts support this clone. This chain connects TRBV28 to TRBJ1-3; 11 bases align to TRBD1. The germline gives CDR1 MDHEN, CDR2 SYDVKM. The CDR3 has 17 residues. Trimming cost V 4 bases and J 3 bases; bases outside gene matches: 8. CDR3 DNA: TGTGCCAGCAGTTCAGGACAGGGGGCGCCCAGTGGAAACACCATATATTTT. It specifies CASSSGQGAPSGNTIYF. The whole variable domain, filled in from reference TRBV28 and TRBJ1-3, reads DVKVTQSSRYLVKRTGEKVFLECVQDMDHENMFWYRQDPGLGLRLIYFSYDVKMKEKGDIPEGYSVSREKKERFSLILESASTNQTSMYLCASSSGQGAPSGNTIYFGEGSWLTVV.

Many counts were recorded for this clone. The rearrangement uses TRBV5-1 and TRBJ2-7; 7 bases map to TRBD1. The CDR3 covers 15 residues. The germline gives CDR1 SGHRS, CDR2 YFSETQ. The V and J ends lost 0 bases and 3 bases, in that order; junction bases with no gene match: 6. CDR3 coding DNA: TGCGCCAGCAGCTTGGGCTGGGACAGATACTACGAGCAGTACTTC. This translates into CASSLGWDRYYEQYF. Complete variable domain (other parts from reference TRBV5-1 and TRBJ2-7): KAGVTQTPRYLIKTRGQQVTLSCSPISGHRSVSWYQQTPGQGLQFLFEYFSETQRNKGNFPGRFSGRQFSNSRSEMNVSTLELGDSALYLCASSLGWDRYYEQYFGPGTRLTVT.

This clone was found a few times. The chain couples TRBV6-1 to TRBJ2-1; 10 bases align to TRBD2. Germline CDR1 reads MNHNS; CDR2 reads SASEGT. J gave up 2 bases and V 5 bases, and 3 bases lay outside the gene matches. This CDR3 has 15 residues. Here the CDR3 DNA reads TGTGCCAGCAGTCGAGGGACTAGCGCCTACAATGAGCAGTTCTTC. Its protein product is CASSRGTSAYNEQFF.

This clone came up many times. V and J are TRBV7-9 and TRBJ1-1; the D gene is possibly TRBD1 (6 bases). The CDR3 is 12 residues long. The germline gives CDR1 SEHNR, CDR2 FQNEAQ (reference sequence). Between the trimmed V and J ends, which lost 3 bases and 5 bases, there was a span of 7 bases. The DNA of the CDR3 is TGTGCCAGCAGCTTGGACAGAACTGAAGCTTTCTTT. Its translation: CASSLDRTEAFF.

This sequence joins TRBV20-1 and TRBJ2-7; D perhaps matches TRBD2 (5 bases). Trimming pared 2 bases from V and 5 bases from J, leaving 13 bases between. The CDR3 is 13 residues long. Germline assignment: CDR1 DFQATT and CDR2 SNEGSKA (reference sequence). The CDR3 sequence: CSARTSPGDEQYF. CDR3 DNA sequence: TGCAGTGCTAGAACTAGTCCCGGTGACGAGCAGTACTTC.

This clone showed up many times. V and J are TRBV5-4 and TRBJ2-7; no definite D call. Trimming removed 0 bases from V and 4 bases from J, with 8 bases in between. CDR3 length: 13 residues. Germline V gene sequence: CDR1 SGHNT, CDR2 YYREEE (reference sequence). The CDR3, as DNA: TGTGCCAGCAGCTTGGGGGGTGGGTACGAGCAGTACTTC. It specifies CASSLGGGYEQYF.

The chain carries TRBV11-2 and TRBJ2-7; D is perhaps TRBD1 (6 bases). CDR3 length equals 14 residues. CDR1 is SGHAT and CDR2 is FQNNGV in the germline V gene. Trimming removed 0 bases from V and 5 bases from J, with 11 bases in between. CDR3 sequence reads: CASSLDGRGDEQYF. The CDR3, as DNA: TGTGCCAGCAGCTTAGACGGCAGGGGTGACGAGCAGTACTTC.

There are many counts of this clone. This chain connects TRBV5-5 to TRBJ1-6; D call uncertain. The CDR3 spans 14 residues. CDR1 and CDR2 from the germline V gene are SGHKS and YYEKEE (reference sequence). V was pared by 0 bases and J by 8 bases, with 9 bases between. The CDR3 region is CASSLVPRDSPLHF. For the CDR3, the DNA is TGTGCCAGCAGCTTGGTCCCACGAGATTCACCCCTCCACTTT.

This clone was recorded many times. The chain carries TRBV27 and TRBJ2-7, with TRBD2 matching over 11 bases. J was trimmed by 0 bases and V by 5 bases; bases with no gene match: 6. Germline-derived CDR1 and CDR2 are MNHEY and SMNVEV (reference sequence). CDR3 size: 16 residues. The CDR3 DNA reads TGTGCCAGCAGTGCGTCTAGCGGGAGGAGCTCCTACGAGCAGTACTTC. Translating it yields CASSASSGRSSYEQYF.

This clone ranks as medium-sized. The chain carries TRBV20-1 and TRBJ2-7, with 11 bases aligning to TRBD2. The length of the CDR3 is 19 residues. The V segment lost 0 bases and the J segment 4 bases; nucleotides outside the gene matches: 17. Per the germline V gene, CDR1 is DFQATT and CDR2 is SNEGSKA (reference sequence). This CDR3 is CSAREAPRGTSGRGYEQYF. The DNA for the CDR3 is TGCAGTGCTAGAGAAGCACCCAGGGGAACTAGCGGGAGAGGTTACGAGCAGTACTTC.

In this sample, this clone turned up many times. This chain uses TRBV6-6 with TRBJ2-3, with 11 bases fitting TRBD2. V was pared by 3 bases and J by 0 bases, with 8 bases of the junction left unmatched. The CDR3 totals 18 residues. The germline gives CDR1 MNHNY, CDR2 SVGAGI (reference sequence). CDR3 residues: CASSYRGTSGRSTDTQYF. CDR3 sequence (DNA): TGTGCCAGCAGTTATAGAGGGACTAGCGGCAGGAGCACAGATACGCAGTATTTT.

This clone was detected once. CDR3 in amino acids: CASSYPGQDRYGYTF. CDR3 sequence (DNA): TGTGCCAGCAGCTACCCCGGACAGGACCGCTATGGCTACACCTTC. This rearrangement joins TRBV5-5 to TRBJ1-2; TRBD1 agrees at 7 bases. Germline CDR1 SGHKS, CDR2 YYEKEE (reference sequence). The ends lost 3 bases at V and 4 bases at J; junction bases unmatched: 9. This CDR3 contains 15 residues.

This chain links TRBV7-8 with TRBJ2-7; 8 nucleotides agree with TRBD2. The germline V gene encodes CDR1 SGHVS and CDR2 FQNEAQ. There are 14 residues in the CDR3. J was trimmed by 4 bases and V by 3 bases; bases with no gene match: 5. The chain's CDR3 is CASSFGGAMYEQYF. In nucleotides, the CDR3 is TGTGCCAGCAGCTTCGGGGGGGCCATGTACGAGCAGTACTTC.

This rearrangement joins TRBV11-2 to TRBJ2-7; D gene unclear. V gave up 5 bases and J gave up 4 bases, with 6 bases separating them. This CDR3 contains 11 residues. Per germline, CDR1 SGHAT and CDR2 FQNNGV. CDR3 sequence: CASSLLYEQYF. The CDR3 DNA sequence: TGTGCCAGCAGCCTCCTTTACGAGCAGTACTTC.

In its sample, this clone was seen many times. The rearrangement uses TRBV2 and TRBJ2-5; D gene unclear. The CDR3 extends over 14 amino acids. Germline lookup yields CDR1 SNHLY and CDR2 FYNNEI. V lost 6 bases, J lost 6 bases, and 17 bases lay in between. CDR3 coding DNA: TGTGCCAGCAGCTACACCGATAGGTTACAGACCCAGTACTTC. It encodes CASSYTDRLQTQYF.

Many counts were recorded for this clone. The gene calls are TRBV29-1 and TRBJ1-2, with TRBD1 as a possible D gene (6 bases). The germline V gene encodes CDR1 SQVTM and CDR2 ANQGSEA. Trimming took 0 bases from V and 1 from J, leaving 12 bases between them. The CDR3 runs 15 residues. This CDR3 is CSVEDRGSGNYGYTF. The CDR3 region has the DNA TGCAGCGTTGAAGATAGGGGGAGTGGTAACTATGGCTACACCTTC.

This clone was seen a handful of times. The chain has TRBV6-5 and TRBJ1-2, with TRBD1 matching 11 bases. The CDR3 is 18 residues long. J was trimmed by 1 base and V by 6 bases; bases with no gene match: 13. The V gene's germline CDR1 is MNHEY and CDR2 SVGAGI. For the CDR3, the DNA is TGTGCCAGCAGGCCCCGGACAGGGGGCATTGCGGGTAACTATGGCTACACCTTC. Its translation: CASRPRTGGIAGNYGYTF.

This clone was counted ten times or more. The chain combines TRBV20-1 with TRBJ1-2, with D possibly matching TRBD1 (6 bases). CDR1 DFQATT and CDR2 SNEGSKA come from the germline V gene (reference sequence). The CDR3 has 14 amino acids. The V gene lost 5 bases and the J gene lost 2 bases, with 15 bases spanning the gap. CDR3 bases: TGCAGTGCTTCCCAGGACAGAAGAAACTATGGCTACACCTTC. Its protein product is CSASQDRRNYGYTF.

This clone is medium-sized within its sample. This chain links TRBV12-3 or TRBV12-4 with TRBJ1-6; 7 nucleotides match TRBD1. This CDR3 region has 14 residues. V shed 7 bases, J shed 6 bases, and the junction held 6 bases outside the gene matches. The CDR3 nucleotides are TGTGCCAGCAATGCCGGGACAGCTAATTCACCCCTCCACTTT. Protein product: CASNAGTANSPLHF.